The present T cell receptor beta chain was sequenced within a study of blood T cell repertoires in COVID-19. This table comes from immunoSEQ multiplex PCR, and its TCRdb copy is limited to in-frame clones, with some not included. The data contain about 200,000 clones, roughly 88% of them singletons. Adults between about 18 and 89 years of age took part from fewer than 30 US areas. Participant-given clinical history determined each cohort assignment. V shed 6 bases, J shed 5 bases, and the junction held 8 bases outside the gene matches. Germline lookup yields CDR1 MNHEY and CDR2 SMNVEV (reference sequence). The CDR3 is 16 residues long.

The J gene is TRBJ2-1, the V gene TRBV27, with 12 bases identical to TRBD2. Sequences were obtained from PBMCs or T cells enriched from blood (not recorded which). This TCR came from a man in his forties with acute COVID-19. The CDR3 DNA follows: TGTGCCAGCAGCTCCCACGGACTAGCGGGACACAATGAGCAGTTCTTC. This gives the protein CASSSHGLAGHNEQFF.